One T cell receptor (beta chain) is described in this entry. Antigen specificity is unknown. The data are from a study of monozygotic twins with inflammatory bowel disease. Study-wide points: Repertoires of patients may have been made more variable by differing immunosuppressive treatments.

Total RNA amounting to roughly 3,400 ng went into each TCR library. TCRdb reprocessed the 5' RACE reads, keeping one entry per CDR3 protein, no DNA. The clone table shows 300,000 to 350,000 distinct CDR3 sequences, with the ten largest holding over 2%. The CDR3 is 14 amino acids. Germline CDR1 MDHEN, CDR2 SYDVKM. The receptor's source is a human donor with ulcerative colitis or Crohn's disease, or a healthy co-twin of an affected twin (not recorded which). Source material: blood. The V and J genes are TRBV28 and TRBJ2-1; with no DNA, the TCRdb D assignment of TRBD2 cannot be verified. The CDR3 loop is CASSFGGRGNEQFF.